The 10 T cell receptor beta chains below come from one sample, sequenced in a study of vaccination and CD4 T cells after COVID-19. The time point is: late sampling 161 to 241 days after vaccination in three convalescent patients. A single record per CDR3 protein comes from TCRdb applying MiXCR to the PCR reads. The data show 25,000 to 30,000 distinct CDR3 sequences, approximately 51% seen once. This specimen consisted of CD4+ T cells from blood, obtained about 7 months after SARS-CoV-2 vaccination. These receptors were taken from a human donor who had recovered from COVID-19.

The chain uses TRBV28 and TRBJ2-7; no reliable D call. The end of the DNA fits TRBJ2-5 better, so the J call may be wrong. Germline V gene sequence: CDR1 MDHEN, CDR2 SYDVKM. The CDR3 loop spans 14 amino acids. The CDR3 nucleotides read TGTGCCAGCAGTCCCCAAAGGTTGGGAGAGACCCAGTACTTC. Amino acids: CASSPQRLGETQYF.

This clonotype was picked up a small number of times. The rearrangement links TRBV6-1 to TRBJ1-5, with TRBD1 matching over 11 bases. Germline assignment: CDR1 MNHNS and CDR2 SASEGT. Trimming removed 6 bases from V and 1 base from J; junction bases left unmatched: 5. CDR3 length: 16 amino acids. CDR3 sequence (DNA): TGTGCCAGCAGACAGGGACAGGGGGAGAGCAATCAGCCCCAGCATTTT. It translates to CASRQGQGESNQPQHF.

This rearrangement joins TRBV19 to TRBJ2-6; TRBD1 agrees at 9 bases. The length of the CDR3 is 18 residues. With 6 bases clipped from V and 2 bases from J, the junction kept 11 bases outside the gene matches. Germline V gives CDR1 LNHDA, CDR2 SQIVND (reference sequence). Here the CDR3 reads CASRSPRTGEAGANVLTF. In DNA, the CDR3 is TGTGCCAGTAGATCCCCCCGGACAGGGGAGGCTGGGGCCAACGTCCTGACTTTC.

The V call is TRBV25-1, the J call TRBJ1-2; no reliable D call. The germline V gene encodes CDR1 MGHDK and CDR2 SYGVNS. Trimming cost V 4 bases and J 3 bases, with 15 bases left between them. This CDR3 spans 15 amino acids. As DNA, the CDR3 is TGTGCCAGCAGTGCCGCTGGACCCCTCGACTATGGCTACACCTTC. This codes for CASSAAGPLDYGYTF.

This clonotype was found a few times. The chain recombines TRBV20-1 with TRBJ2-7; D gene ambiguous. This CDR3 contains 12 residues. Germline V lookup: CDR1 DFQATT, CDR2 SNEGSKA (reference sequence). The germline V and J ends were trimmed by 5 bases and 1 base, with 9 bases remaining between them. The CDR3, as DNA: TGCAGTGCTGTAGCTGGATCCTACGAGCAGTACTTC. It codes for CSAVAGSYEQYF.

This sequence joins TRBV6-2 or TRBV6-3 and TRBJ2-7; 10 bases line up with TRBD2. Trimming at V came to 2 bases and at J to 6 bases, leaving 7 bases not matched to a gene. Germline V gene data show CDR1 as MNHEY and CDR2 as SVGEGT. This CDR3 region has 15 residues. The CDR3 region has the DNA TGTGCCAGCAGTTACGGTCTAGCGGGAGTAGGCGAGCAGTACTTC. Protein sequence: CASSYGLAGVGEQYF.

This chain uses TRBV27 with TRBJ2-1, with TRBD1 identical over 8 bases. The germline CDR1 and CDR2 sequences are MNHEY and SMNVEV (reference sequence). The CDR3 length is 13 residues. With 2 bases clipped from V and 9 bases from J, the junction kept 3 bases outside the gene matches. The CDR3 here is CASSLRTGFEQFF. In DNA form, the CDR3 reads TGTGCCAGCAGTTTAAGGACAGGGTTTGAGCAGTTCTTC.

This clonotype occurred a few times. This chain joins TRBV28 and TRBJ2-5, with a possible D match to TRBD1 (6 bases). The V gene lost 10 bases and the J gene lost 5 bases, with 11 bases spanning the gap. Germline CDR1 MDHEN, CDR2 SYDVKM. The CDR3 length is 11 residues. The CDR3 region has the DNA TGTGCCATCAGGGGCGGGGAGACCCAGTACTTC. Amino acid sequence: CAIRGGETQYF. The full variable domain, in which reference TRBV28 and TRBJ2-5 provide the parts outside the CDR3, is DVKVTQSSRYLVKRTGEKVFLECVQDMDHENMFWYRQDPGLGLRLIYFSYDVKMKEKGDIPEGYSVSREKKERFSLILESASTNQTSMYLCAIRGGETQYFGPGTRLLVL.

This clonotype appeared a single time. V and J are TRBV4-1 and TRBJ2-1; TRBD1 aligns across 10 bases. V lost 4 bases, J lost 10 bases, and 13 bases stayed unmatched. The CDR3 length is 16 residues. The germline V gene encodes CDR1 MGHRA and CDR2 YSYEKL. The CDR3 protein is CASSRPTGGRFNEQFF. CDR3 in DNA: TGCGCCAGCAGCCGACCGACAGGGGGCAGGTTCAACGAGCAGTTCTTC.

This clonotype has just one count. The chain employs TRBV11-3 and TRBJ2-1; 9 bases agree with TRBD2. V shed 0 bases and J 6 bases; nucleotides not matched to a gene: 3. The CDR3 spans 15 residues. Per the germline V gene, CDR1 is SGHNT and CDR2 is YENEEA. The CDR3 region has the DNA TGTGCCAGCAGCTTAGAACTAGCGGGCTCCAATGAGCAGTTCTTC. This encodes CASSLELAGSNEQFF.